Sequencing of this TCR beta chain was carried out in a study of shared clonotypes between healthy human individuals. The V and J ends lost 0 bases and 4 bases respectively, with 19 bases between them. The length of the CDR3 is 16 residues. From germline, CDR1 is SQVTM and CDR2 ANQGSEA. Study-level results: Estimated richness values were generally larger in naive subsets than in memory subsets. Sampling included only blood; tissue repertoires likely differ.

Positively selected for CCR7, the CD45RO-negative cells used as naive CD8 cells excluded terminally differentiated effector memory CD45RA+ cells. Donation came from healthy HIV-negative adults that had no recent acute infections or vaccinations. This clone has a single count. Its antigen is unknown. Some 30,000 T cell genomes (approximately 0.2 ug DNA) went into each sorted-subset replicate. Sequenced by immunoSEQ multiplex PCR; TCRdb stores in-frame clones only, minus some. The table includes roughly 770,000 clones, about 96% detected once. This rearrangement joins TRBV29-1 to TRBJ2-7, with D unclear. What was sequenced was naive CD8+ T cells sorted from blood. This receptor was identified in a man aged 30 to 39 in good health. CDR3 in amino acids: CSVEDPVGDALYEQYF. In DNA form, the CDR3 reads TGCAGCGTTGAAGACCCCGTAGGAGACGCCCTTTACGAGCAGTACTTC.